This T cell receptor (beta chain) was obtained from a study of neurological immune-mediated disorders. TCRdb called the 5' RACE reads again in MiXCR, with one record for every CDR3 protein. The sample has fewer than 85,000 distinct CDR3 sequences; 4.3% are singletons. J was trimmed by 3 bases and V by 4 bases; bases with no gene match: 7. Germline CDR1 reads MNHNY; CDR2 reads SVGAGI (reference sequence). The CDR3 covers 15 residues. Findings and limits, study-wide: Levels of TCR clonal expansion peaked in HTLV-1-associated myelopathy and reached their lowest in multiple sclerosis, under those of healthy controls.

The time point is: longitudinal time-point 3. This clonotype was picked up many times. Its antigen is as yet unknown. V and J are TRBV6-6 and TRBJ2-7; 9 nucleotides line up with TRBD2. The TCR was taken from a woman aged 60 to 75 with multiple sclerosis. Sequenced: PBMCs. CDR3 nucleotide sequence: TGTGCCAGCAGTTCGCCGGGACTAGCTAACTACGAGCAGTACTTC. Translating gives CASSSPGLANYEQYF.